A single sample gave rise to the 4 T cell receptor beta chains below, sequenced in a study of T cell responses to AZD1222 COVID-19 vaccine (dated by TCRdb to the early 2020s). The receptor library was made with the immunoSEQ multiplex PCR assay. TCRdb's version of the immuneACCESS table is confined to in-frame rearrangements and falls short of the full clone set. An unresolved V gene accounts for under half of the shortfall where checked; the remainder is of unknown origin. A total of 120,000 or so clones appear in this sample, 89% of them only once. The ten largest clones represent under 2% of the sample. This specimen's time point label, interpreted: baseline before first vaccination. Sample: peripheral blood, taken on day 0 of AZD1222 vaccination. The source of these receptors is an adult in good health.

The sample holds one count of this clone. As DNA, the CDR3 is TGCGCCAGCAGCTTCCTAGCGGGAGGAGGGAATGAGCAGTTCTTC. The encoded protein is CASSFLAGGGNEQFF. V usage is TRBV5-1 and J usage is TRBJ2-1, with 11 bases fitting TRBD2. The CDR3 loop spans 15 amino acids. Trimming cost V 2 bases and J 7 bases; bases outside gene matches: 5. Germline lookup yields CDR1 SGHRS and CDR2 YFSETQ. The whole variable domain, filled in from reference TRBV5-1 and TRBJ2-1, reads KAGVTQTPRYLIKTRGQQVTLSCSPISGHRSVSWYQQTPGQGLQFLFEYFSETQRNKGNFPGRFSGRQFSNSRSEMNVSTLELGDSALYLCASSFLAGGGNEQFFGPGTRLTVL.

The chain couples TRBV7-8 to TRBJ2-1; possible D gene TRBD2, 6 bases. The CDR3 totals 17 residues. Germline CDR1 and CDR2: SGHVS and FQNEAQ. Trimming stripped 4 bases from V and 0 bases from J, with 16 bases between. Here the CDR3 reads CASSSGAGGNSYNEQFF. The CDR3 region has the DNA TGTGCCAGCAGCTCCGGGGCTGGCGGGAACTCCTACAATGAGCAGTTCTTC.

This clone was seen once. Other DNA sequences in the same sample also yield this CDR3. This chain connects TRBV19 to TRBJ1-1, with D possibly being TRBD1 (5 bases). The CDR3 is 14 amino acids. V was shortened by 1 base and J by 1 base, with 7 bases between the two germline ends. Germline CDR1 reads LNHDA; CDR2 reads SQIVND (reference sequence). As DNA, the CDR3 is TGTGCCAGTAGTATAGGAAGGGGGAACACTGAAGCTTTCTTT. Its protein is CASSIGRGNTEAFF. Combining the CDR3 with reference TRBV19 and TRBJ1-1 gives the whole variable domain DGGITQSPKYLFRKEGQNVTLSCEQNLNHDAMYWYRQDPGQGLRLIYYSQIVNDFQKGDIAEGYSVSREKKESFPLTVTSAQKNPTAFYLCASSIGRGNTEAFFGQGTRLTVV.

V is TRBV30 and J is TRBJ1-1; TRBD1 is a possible D gene (5 bases). Trimming shortened V by 0 bases and J by 0 bases, and 8 bases separated the two germline ends. Germline V gene lookup returns CDR1 GTSNPN and CDR2 SVGIG (reference sequence). The CDR3 extends over 14 amino acids. The CDR3 spells CAWSVRGMNTEAFF. The CDR3 DNA reads TGTGCCTGGAGTGTACGGGGGATGAACACTGAAGCTTTCTTT.